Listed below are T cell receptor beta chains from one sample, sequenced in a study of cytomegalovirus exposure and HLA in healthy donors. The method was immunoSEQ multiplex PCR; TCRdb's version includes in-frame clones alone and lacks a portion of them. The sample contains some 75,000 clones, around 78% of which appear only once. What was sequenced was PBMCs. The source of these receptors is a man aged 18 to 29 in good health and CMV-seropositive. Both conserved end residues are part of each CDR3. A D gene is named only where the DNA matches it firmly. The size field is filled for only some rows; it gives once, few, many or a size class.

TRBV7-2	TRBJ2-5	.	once	TGTGCCAGCAGCTTACCCTACTCGACCCAGTACTTC	CASSLPYSTQYF
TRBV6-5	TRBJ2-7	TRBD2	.	TGTGCCAGCAGTTTAACTAGCGGGAGGGCGGTCGAGCAGTACTTC	CASSLTSGRAVEQYF
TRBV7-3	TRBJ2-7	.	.	TGTGCCAGCAGCCCCGGGACTCCGTATCCCGAGCAGTACTTC	CASSPGTPYPEQYF
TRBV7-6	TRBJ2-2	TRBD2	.	TGTGCCAGCAGCTTAAGGACGACTAGCGGGAGGGACGGGGAGCTGTTTTTT	CASSLRTTSGRDGELFF
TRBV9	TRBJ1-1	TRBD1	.	TGTGCCAGCAGCGTAGAGGAACAGGGGACTGAAGCTTTCTTT	CASSVEEQGTEAFF
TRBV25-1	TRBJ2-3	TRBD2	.	TGTGCCAGCAGTCCTGCGGGAGCAAGCACAGATACGCAGTATTTT	CASSPAGASTDTQYF
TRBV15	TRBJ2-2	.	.	TGTGCCACCAGCAGAGACATTTCCACCGGGGAGCTGTTTTTT	CATSRDISTGELFF
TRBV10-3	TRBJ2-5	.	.	TGTGCCATCACCCGCGAGCCCCAAGAGACCCAGTACTTC	CAITREPQETQYF
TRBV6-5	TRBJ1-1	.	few	TGTGCCAGCAGTTGGAGGGGTTTCACTGAAGCTTTCTTT	CASSWRGFTEAFF
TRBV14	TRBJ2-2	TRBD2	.	TGTGCCAGCAGCCAATCCCTGCCCCGAGCGGGAGGGAAGGACGGGGAGCTGTTTTTT	CASSQSLPRAGGKDGELFF
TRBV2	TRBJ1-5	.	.	TGTGCCAGCAGTGCCACAGGGAATCAGCCCCAGCATTTT	CASSATGNQPQHF
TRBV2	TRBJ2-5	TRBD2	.	TGTGCCTCGAGGACTAGCGGGGGGAAGACCCAGTACTTC	CASRTSGGKTQYF
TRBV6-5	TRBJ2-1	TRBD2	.	TGTGCCAGCAGTTACTCGAGCGGGACCCATGAGCAGTTCTTC	CASSYSSGTHEQFF
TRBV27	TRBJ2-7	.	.	TGTGCCAGCGGCGGATTTAGCTACGAGCAGTACTTC	CASGGFSYEQYF
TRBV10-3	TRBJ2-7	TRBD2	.	TGTGCCATCAGCCAACTAGCGGGAGAATACGAGCAGTACTTC	CAISQLAGEYEQYF
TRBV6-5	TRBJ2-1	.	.	TGTGCCAGCAGCCGCCTGAGTGAGCAGTTCTTC	CASSRLSEQFF
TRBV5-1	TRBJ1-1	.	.	TGCGCCAGCAGCTTGGACAGGCCATCCACTGAAGCTTTCTTT	CASSLDRPSTEAFF
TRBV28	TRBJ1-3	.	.	TGTGCCAGCAGTGCGAGAAGCTCTGGAAACACCATATATTTT	CASSARSSGNTIYF